Sequencing of this T cell receptor beta chain was carried out in a study of blood T cell repertoires in COVID-19. About the study: Material from acute and convalescent COVID-19 was sourced from the United States, Italy and Spain. T cells, B-cell-depleted T cells, or PBMCs supplied cDNA or gDNA.

Trimming pared 1 base from V and 0 bases from J, leaving 7 bases between. The CDR3 covers 14 residues. Germline CDR1 and CDR2: LNHDA and SQIVND (reference sequence). Under the authors' procedure: Scientists estimated how many nucleated cells there were by amplifying reference gene primers. Assay: immunoSEQ multiplex PCR; the TCRdb copy retains only in-frame clones and omits some. V, J and clone size are those of that table, while D and trimming were read from the DNA. The sample has 120,000 or so clones, approximately 90% seen once. This chain uses TRBV19 with TRBJ2-7; D is possibly TRBD1 (5 bases). The sequencing input was peripheral blood. The source is a human donor in a cohort sampled during active COVID-19. The CDR3 region has the DNA TGTGCCAGTAGTATAGGCAGGGACTCCTACGAGCAGTACTTC. It specifies CASSIGRDSYEQYF.